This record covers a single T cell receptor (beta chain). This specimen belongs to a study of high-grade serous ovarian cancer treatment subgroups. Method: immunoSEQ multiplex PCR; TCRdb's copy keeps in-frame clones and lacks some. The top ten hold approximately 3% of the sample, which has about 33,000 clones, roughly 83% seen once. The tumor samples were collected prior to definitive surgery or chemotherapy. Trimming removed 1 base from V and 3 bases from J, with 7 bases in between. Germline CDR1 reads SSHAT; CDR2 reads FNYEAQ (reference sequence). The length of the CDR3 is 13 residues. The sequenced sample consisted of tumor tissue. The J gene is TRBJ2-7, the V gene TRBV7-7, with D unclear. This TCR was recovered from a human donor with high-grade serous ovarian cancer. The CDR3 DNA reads TGTGCCAGCAGCTTAGGCCCCAGCTACGAGCAGTACTTC. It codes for CASSLGPSYEQYF. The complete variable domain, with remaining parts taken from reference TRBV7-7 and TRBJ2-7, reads GAGVSQSPRYKVTKRGQDVTLRCDPISSHATLYWYQQALGQGPEFLTYFNYEAQPDKSGLPSDRFSAERPEGSISTLTIQRTEQRDSAMYRCASSLGPSYEQYFGPGTRLTVT.